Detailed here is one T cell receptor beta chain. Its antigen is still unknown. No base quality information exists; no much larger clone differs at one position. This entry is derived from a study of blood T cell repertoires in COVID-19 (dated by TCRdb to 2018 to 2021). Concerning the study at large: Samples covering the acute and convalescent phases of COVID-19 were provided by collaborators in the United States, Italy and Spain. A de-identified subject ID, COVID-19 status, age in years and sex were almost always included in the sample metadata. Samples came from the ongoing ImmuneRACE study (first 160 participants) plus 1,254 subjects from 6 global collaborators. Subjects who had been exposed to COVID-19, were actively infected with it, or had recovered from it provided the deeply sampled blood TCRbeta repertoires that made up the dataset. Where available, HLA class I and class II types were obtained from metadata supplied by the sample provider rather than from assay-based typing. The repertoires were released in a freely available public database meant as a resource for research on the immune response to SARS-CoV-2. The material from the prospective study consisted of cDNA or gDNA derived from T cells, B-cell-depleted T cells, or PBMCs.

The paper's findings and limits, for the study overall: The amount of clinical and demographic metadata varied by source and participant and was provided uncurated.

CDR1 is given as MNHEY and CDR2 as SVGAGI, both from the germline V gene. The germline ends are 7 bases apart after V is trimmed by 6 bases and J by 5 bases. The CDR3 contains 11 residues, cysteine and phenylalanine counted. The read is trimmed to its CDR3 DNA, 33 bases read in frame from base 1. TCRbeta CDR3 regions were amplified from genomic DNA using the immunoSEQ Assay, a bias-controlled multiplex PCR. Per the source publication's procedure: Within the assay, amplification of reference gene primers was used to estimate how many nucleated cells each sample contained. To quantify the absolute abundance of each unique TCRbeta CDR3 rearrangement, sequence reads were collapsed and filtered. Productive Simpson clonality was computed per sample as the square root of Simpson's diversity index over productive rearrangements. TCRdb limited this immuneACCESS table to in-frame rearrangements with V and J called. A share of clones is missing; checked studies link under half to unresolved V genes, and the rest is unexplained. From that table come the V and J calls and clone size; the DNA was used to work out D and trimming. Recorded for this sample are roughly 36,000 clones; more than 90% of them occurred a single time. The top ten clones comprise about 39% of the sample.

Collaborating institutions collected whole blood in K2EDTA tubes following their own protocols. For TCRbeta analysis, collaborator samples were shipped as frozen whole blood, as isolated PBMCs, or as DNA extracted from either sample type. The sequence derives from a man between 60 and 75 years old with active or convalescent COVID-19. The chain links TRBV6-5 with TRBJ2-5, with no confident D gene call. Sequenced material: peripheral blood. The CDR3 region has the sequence CASRLRETQYF. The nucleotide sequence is TGTGCCAGCAGGTTGCGGGAGACCCAGTACTTC.